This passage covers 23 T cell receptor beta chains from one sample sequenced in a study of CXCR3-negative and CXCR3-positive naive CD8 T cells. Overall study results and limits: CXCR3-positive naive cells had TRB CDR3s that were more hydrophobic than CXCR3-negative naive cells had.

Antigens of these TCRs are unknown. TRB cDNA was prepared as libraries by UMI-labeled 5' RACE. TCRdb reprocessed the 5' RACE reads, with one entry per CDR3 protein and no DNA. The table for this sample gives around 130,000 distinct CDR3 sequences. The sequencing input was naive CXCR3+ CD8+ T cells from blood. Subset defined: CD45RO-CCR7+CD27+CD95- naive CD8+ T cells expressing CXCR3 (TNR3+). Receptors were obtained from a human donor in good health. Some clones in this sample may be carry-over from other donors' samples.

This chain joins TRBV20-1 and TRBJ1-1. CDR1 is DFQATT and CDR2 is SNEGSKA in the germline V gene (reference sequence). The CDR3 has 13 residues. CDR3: CSARQRTGAEAFF.

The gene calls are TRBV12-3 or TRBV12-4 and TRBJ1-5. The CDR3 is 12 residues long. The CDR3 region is CASSFTDQPQHF.

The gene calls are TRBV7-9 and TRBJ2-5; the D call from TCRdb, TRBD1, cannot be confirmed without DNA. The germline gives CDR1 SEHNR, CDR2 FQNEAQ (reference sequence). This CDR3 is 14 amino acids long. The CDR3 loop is CASSPRDIGETQYF.

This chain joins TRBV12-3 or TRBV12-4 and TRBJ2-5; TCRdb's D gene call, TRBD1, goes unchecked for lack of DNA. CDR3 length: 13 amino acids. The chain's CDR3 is CASRMPLDETQYF.

The CDR3: CASSPMGSSYEQYF. The rearrangement joins TRBV27 to TRBJ2-7. Germline CDR1 reads MNHEY; CDR2 reads SMNVEV (reference sequence). The CDR3 is 14 residues long.

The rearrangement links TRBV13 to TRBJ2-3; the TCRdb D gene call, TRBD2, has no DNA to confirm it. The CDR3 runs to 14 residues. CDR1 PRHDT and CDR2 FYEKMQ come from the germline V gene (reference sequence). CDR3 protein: CASSFGGSSDTQYF.

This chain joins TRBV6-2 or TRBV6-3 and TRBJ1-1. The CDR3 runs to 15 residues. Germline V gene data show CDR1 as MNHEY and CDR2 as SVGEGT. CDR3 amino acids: CASSEEAWGPTEAFF.

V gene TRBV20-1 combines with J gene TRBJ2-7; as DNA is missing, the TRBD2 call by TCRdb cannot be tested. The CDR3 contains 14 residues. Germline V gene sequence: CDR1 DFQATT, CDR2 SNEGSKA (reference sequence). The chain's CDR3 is CSASVAGEGYEQYF.

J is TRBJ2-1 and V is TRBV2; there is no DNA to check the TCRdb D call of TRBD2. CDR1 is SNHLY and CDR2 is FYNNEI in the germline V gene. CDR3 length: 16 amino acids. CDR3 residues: CASSEAPGGVYNEQFF.

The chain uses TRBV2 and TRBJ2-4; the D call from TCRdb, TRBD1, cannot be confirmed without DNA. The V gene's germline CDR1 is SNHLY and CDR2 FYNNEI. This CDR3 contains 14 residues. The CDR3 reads CASGRELAKNIQYF. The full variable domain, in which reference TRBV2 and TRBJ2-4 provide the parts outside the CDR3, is EPEVTQTPSHQVTQMGQEVILRCVPISNHLYFYWYRQILGQKVEFLVSFYNNEISEKSEIFDDQFSVERPDGSNFTLKIRSTKLEDSAMYFCASGRELAKNIQYFGAGTRLSVL.

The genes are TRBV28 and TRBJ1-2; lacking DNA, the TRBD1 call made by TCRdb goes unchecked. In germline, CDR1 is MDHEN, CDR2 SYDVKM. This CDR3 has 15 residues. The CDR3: CASSSRQAFFHGYTF.

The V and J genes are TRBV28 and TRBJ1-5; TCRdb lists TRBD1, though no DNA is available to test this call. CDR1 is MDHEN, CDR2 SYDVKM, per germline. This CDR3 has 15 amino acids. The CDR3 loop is CASSLQGGGNQPQHF. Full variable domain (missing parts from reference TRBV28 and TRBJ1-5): DVKVTQSSRYLVKRTGEKVFLECVQDMDHENMFWYRQDPGLGLRLIYFSYDVKMKEKGDIPEGYSVSREKKERFSLILESASTNQTSMYLCASSLQGGGNQPQHFGDGTRLSIL.

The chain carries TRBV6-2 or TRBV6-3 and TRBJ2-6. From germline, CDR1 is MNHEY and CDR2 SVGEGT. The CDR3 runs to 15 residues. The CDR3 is CASSYSSEGANVLTF.

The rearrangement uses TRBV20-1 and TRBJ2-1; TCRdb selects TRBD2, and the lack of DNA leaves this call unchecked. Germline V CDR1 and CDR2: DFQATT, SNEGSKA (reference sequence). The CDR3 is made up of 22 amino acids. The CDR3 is CSAREKVVRSESPRDSNNEQFF.

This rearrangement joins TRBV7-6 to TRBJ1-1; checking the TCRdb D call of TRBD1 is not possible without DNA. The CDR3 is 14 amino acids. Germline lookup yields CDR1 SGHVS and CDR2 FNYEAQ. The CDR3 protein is CASSSFPRGIEAFF.

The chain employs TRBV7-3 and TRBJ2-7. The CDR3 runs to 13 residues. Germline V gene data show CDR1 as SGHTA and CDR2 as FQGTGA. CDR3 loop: CASSPTSDYDQYF.

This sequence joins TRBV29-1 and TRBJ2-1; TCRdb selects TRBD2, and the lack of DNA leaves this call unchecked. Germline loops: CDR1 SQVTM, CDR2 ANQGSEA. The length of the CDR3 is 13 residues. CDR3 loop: CRVTQRAYNEQFF.

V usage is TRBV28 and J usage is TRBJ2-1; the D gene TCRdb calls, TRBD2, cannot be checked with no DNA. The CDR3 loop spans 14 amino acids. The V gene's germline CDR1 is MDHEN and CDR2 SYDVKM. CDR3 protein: CASSTDREADEQFF.

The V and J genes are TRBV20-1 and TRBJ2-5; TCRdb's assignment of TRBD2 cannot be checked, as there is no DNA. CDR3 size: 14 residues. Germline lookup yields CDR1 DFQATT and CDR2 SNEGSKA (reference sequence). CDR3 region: CSARSGGAAETQYF.

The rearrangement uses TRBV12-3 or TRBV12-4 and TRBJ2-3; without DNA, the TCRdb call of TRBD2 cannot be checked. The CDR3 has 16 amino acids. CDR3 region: CASSGRSYLLVDTQYF.

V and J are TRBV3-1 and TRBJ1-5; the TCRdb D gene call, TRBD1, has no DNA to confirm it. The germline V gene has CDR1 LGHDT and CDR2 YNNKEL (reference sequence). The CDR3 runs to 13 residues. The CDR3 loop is CASSQDRDQPQHF.

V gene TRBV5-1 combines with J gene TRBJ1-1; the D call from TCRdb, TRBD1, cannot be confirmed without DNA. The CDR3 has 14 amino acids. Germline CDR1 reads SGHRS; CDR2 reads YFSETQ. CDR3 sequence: CASSRKGGGTEAFF.

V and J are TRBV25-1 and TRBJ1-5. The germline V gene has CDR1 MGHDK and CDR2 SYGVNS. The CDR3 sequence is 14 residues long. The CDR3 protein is CASSGPFRNQPQHF.